This T cell receptor beta chain comes out of a study of cytomegalovirus exposure and HLA in healthy donors (dated by TCRdb to 2016 to 2017). General notes on the study: In an earlier analysis of roughly 500 of the donors, roughly 300 Gb of sequence data and 95 million to 130 million unique TCR beta sequences from 180 million or so T cells were reported. Approximately 300 gigabases of sequencing data and approximately 92 million unique TCR sequences made up an early release that covered approximately 650 HLA-typed donors. Of the 300 to 450 genotyped donors, approximately 83% fell in the genetic ancestry cluster associated with self-reported Caucasian donors. The study aimed to test whether signatures of past pathogen exposure could be identified by cataloging public T cell receptors. Using immunosequencing, the study profiled T cell repertoires from 550 to 750 subjects and related those repertoires to cytomegalovirus serostatus. Besides the first cohort of 666 subjects, a separate validation cohort made up of 120 different subjects was used. To predict cytomegalovirus infection status, the study combined high-throughput TCR immunosequencing, statistical association of individual TCRs with disease status, and machine learning. In a later analysis, previously published TCR beta repertoires from 550 to 750 donors were re-analyzed and high-resolution HLA genotyping was added so that TCR occurrence patterns could be studied. The later analysis used no new phenotypic data to find candidate immune exposures, relying instead on TCR beta sequences and their occurrence across donors. An earlier analysis of approximately 630 of the donors applied high-throughput TCR beta sequencing to assess whether each TCR beta V gene segment acted as functional or pseudogenic. Donor age, sex, ethnicity and CMV serostatus were collected together with the repertoire data. A later genetic analysis used genome-wide SNP genotypes for about 55% of the 666 donors, treating that subset as a discovery cohort. Every repertoire in the discovery cohort had been generated on one and the same sequencing platform. Both class I and class II loci were covered by HLA typing, at four-digit resolution. Typing coverage varied by locus: about 629-630 donors for A, B, C, DRB1 and DQB1; roughly 520 for DQA1; approximately 610 for DPA1; about 450 for DPB1. About 5 DR-DQ haplotypes were handled as single units for association and clustering, since linkage in the cohort was strong. Across some 400 genotyped donors of the cohort, an average of about 240,000 unique TCR beta nucleotide sequences per donor were sequenced, and roughly 18% of those sequences were non-productive. General findings and caveats noted by the study authors: When HLA alleles, especially DR and DQ, strongly co-occurred, attributing TCR associations to individual alleles was difficult. In an earlier analysis of a few hundred of the donors, most TCR beta V segments were observed in productive rearrangements about 87% or about 30% of the time, broadly matching IMGT annotations. The cohort was sequenced for TCR beta chains only, and without alpha or paired-chain data the features that could be detected were limited. CMV serostatus was the only immune exposure information available for the cohort. Compared with equally common non-associated chains, HLA-associated TCR beta chains in a later analysis were more clonally expanded and had lower generation probabilities. According to a later genetic analysis, donors in an Asian-associated ancestry cluster had fewer N-insertions in productive TCRs than the roughly 670-donor mean. The sequencing pipeline was judged likely to have produced a cluster of highly shared sequence variants as a technical artifact. At a false discovery rate of 0.05, a later analysis linked some 17,000 TCR beta sequences to specific HLA alleles. Most CMV-associated TCR beta chains appeared to be HLA-restricted in a later analysis, and the HLA associations seemed to be driven largely by CMV exposure. According to a later analysis, parvovirus B19, influenza, CMV and Epstein-Barr virus appeared linked to several top co-occurrence clusters. Three of the identified cytomegalovirus-associated TCR beta chains were confirmed in vitro to be specific for cytomegalovirus antigens. Sequencing depth was assumed to be roughly uniform across donors in the presence/absence analyses, though that assumption may not hold. Correlated functional status among segregating V segments might be attributable to linkage disequilibrium, but an unknown experimental factor could not be ruled out. The authors suggested that the approach could potentially be extended to other disease states and immunological phenotypes. According to a later analysis, TCR association rates differed among HLA loci, with DRB1 alleles showing the most associated TCRs and HLA-C alleles showing the fewest. Because HLA typing was missing for some donors at each locus, association tests included only the typed subset. The classifier was reported to diagnose cytomegalovirus status with high specificity and sensitivity in both the original cohort and the validation cohort. A further reported finding was that TCR beta sequences accurately predicted the HLA-A and HLA-B alleles for most subjects in the first cohort. Most TCR sequences were observed very rarely across donors, whereas some public TCRs were present in many individuals. A total of fewer than 200 TCR beta chains were listed by the study as associated with cytomegalovirus. In a later genetic analysis, a missense DCLRE1C variant was associated with V-gene and J-gene trimming of TCR beta chains, and the association was replicated in an independent cohort. Because counts were too low, about 17 rarely observed V segments, including chromosome 9 orphons, were excluded from the earlier analysis of 587 of the donors. Because the 87-base-pair reads could not distinguish some IMGT-functional V segments, including TRBV6-2 and TRBV6-3, those segments were excluded.

Measured from the cysteine to the phenylalanine, the CDR3 is 14 residues long. This entry keeps only the CDR3 DNA: 42 bases, framed from base 1. CDR1 and CDR2 were assigned from the germline V gene as MNHNS and SASEGT. V and J are truncated by 10 bases and 2 bases respectively, leaving an intervening sequence of 17 bases. On this clone: Its cognate antigen has yet to be identified. Base qualities are not provided; no much larger clone lies one nucleotide away.

The cohort comprised hundreds of healthy bone marrow donors. All cohort members were sampled while nominally healthy, although unrecorded immune exposures were likely present. The donor tested CMV seropositive and was one of the 289 seropositive cohort members. A peripheral blood sample was collected from each donor, and TCR beta sequencing was performed on peripheral blood mononuclear cells. The Qiagen DNeasy Blood Extraction Kit was used to extract genomic DNA from the blood cell samples. Receptor amplification or capture employed the immunoSEQ multiplex PCR assay. For the multiplex PCR, a mixture combining 60 forward primers for TCR Vbeta segments and 13 reverse primers for TCR Jbeta segments was used. The CDR3 region of rearranged TCR beta genes was amplified from genomic DNA with a multiplex PCR assay. The amplified TCR beta libraries were sequenced on the Illumina HiSeq System as 87-base-pair reads. The published analysis was carried out like this. In a later analysis, roughly 80 million unique TCR beta chains were counted across the approximately 640 repertoires, and roughly 10 million of these chains were shared by at least two donors. To remove PCR and sequencing errors, raw reads were error-corrected and collapsed into unique sequences using a nearest-neighbor algorithm that merged closely related sequences. V, D and J gene segments were assigned by aligning CDR3 sequences to IMGT reference sequences. For a sequence to be retained, at least a six-nucleotide match to both a V gene segment and a J gene segment was required. Rearrangements were classified as productive when the CDR3 lacked stop codons and remained in frame with V and J, and all other rearrangements were classified as non-productive. CDR3 was defined according to IMGT convention as the region running from the second conserved V-encoded cysteine to the conserved J-encoded phenylalanine. In an earlier analysis of more than 550 of the donors, sequences lacking an unambiguous match to a single V gene segment were excluded. An earlier analysis of some 610 of the donors called V segments functional above 56.7% productive rearrangements and segregating when the between-donor standard deviation exceeded 5%. A statistical classification framework was developed to diagnose cytomegalovirus status using the catalog of TCR beta chain sequences. V and J gene assignment, in a later analysis, came from comparing TCR nucleotide sequences with IMGT/GENE-DB human TR gene sequences. In a later analysis, CDR3 sequences and most-parsimonious VDJ recombination scenarios were assigned using the TCRdist pipeline. In a later analysis, each TCR beta chain was defined by its CDR3 amino acid sequence together with its V-gene family, and reads without a unique V-gene family were excluded. A later analysis removed roughly 590 highly shared, low-generation-probability nucleotide sequences to deal with suspected cross-contamination and a sequencing artifact. In a later analysis, a clonal expansion index for each public chain was calculated from normalized within-repertoire ranks of inferred template counts. In a later analysis, generation probabilities were computed using a VDJ recombination model fitted to out-of-frame rearrangements, and the results were checked against IGoR. In a later analysis, TCR-TCR, TCR-HLA and TCR-CMV co-occurrence was scored with hypergeometric tests, and a repertoire-size bias correction was applied to TCR pairs. A later analysis estimated false discovery rates by permuting HLA or CMV assignments 20 times. In a later analysis, co-occurring TCRs were grouped using DBSCAN, with TCRdist sequence similarity added in when clustering inside HLA-allele-positive subsets. Co-occurrence clustering excluded repertoires with fewer than 30,000 or more than 120,000 public chains, plus five with anomalous nucleotide sharing. The source is immuneACCESS, and TCRdb retained only in-frame sequences with V and J called. Part of the clones is not carried over; for the studies checked, unresolved V genes explain less than half of this, and the remainder is unexplained. That table furnishes V, J and clone size, whereas the DNA furnished D and trimming. The sample yields 140,000 to 150,000 clones; about four fifths were counted once. 2.4% of the sample goes to the ten largest clones.

This chain is built from TRBV6-1 and TRBJ1-2; tentative D gene TRBD1, with 6 bases matching. The sequence was collected from a woman younger than 35 in good health and CMV-seropositive. Sequenced input: PBMCs. The CDR3 protein is CATTQGFLNYGYTF. The sequence in DNA is TGTGCCACTACACAGGGTTTCCTGAACTATGGCTACACCTTC.